This T cell receptor (beta chain) appears in the sequencing data of a study of T cell repertoires in cytomegalovirus infection. Overall study context: Both a matching HLA type and CMV infection were indicated by public TCR beta signatures.

Study results and caveats: There were carriers of CMV plus the relevant HLA, and cumulative public TCR beta family frequency identified them.

Only a few counts were recorded for this clonotype. As yet, its antigen is unknown. One entry per CDR3 protein results from TCRdb running MiXCR on the reads. Here the sample spans under 850,000 distinct CDR3 sequences, around 30% being singletons. Germline CDR1 SGHAT, CDR2 FQNNGV. The CDR3 is 14 residues long. V was trimmed by 4 bases and J by 5 bases, leaving 13 bases between them. The sequenced sample was cultured PBMCs, obtained from culture after CMV antigen stimulation. J is TRBJ2-3 and V is TRBV11-2, with a tentative D call TRBD2 (6 bases). The TCR was taken from a human donor in good health (CMV status not recorded). Some clones in this sample may be carry-over from other donors' samples. CDR3 residues: CASSSLGSLDTQYF. The CDR3 DNA follows: TGTGCCAGCAGCTCCCTCGGGAGCCTAGATACGCAGTATTTT. Drawing the rest from reference TRBV11-2 and TRBJ2-3, the complete variable domain is EAGVAQSPRYKIIEKRQSVAFWCNPISGHATLYWYQQILGQGPKLLIQFQNNGVVDDSQLPKDRFSAERLKGVDSTLKIQPAKLEDSAVYLCASSSLGSLDTQYFGPGTRLTVL.